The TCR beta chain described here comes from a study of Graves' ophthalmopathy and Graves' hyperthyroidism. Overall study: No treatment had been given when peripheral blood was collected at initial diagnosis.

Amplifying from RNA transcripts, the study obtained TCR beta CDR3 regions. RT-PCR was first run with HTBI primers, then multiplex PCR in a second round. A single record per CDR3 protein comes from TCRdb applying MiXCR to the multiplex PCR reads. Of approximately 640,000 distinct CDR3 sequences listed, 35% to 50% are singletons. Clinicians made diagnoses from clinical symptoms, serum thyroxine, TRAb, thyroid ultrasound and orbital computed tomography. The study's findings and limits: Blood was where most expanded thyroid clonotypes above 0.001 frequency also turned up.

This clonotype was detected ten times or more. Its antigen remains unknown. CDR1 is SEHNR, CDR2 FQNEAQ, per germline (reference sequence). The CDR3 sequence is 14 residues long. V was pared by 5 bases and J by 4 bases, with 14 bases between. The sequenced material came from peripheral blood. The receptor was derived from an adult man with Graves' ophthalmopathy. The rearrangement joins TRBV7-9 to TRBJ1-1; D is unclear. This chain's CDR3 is CASSPPGWGTEAFF. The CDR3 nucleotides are TGTGCCAGCAGCCCCCCGGGGTGGGGCACTGAAGCTTTCTTT.